This T cell receptor (beta chain) was sequenced during a study of T cells in tumors after PD-1 blockade. Study details: Patients had no prior checkpoint blockade, systemic immunosuppressants, or anti-cancer therapy within 4 weeks. Peripheral blood samples averaged about 33,000 unique clonotypes and some 120,000 templates. Study-level findings and limits: Peripheral recruitment is suggested, as some novel exhausted tumor clones were in pre-treatment blood.

The protocol was immunoSEQ multiplex PCR, while the TCRdb copy is restricted to in-frame clones and leaves out a portion. Here the sample spans approximately 35,000 clones, around 80% being singletons. A note on this clone: Its antigen is not identified.

With 6 bases removed from V and 3 bases from J, the gap between germline ends came to 8 bases. CDR3 length equals 12 residues. The germline V gene has CDR1 MDHEN and CDR2 SYDVKM. The origin of this receptor is a human donor with basal cell carcinoma. V is TRBV28 and J is TRBJ2-5, with D hard to call. The input for sequencing was PBMCs, taken before anti-PD-1 treatment. CDR3 sequence reads: CASRPGKETQYF. DNA for the CDR3: TGTGCCAGCAGACCCGGAAAAGAGACCCAGTACTTC.